Each of the 3 T cell receptor beta chains below was sequenced from the same sample in a study of blood T cell repertoires in COVID-19. Assay used: immunoSEQ multiplex PCR; TCRdb lists only in-frame clones, some missing. The data show 300,000 to 450,000 clones, 85% to 90% seen once. The sequenced sample was PBMCs or T cells enriched from blood (not recorded which). The receptor source for this set is a woman in her twenties or thirties who had been exposed to COVID-19.

The V and J genes are TRBV19 and TRBJ1-2; 7 bases agree with TRBD1. CDR3 length: 15 amino acids. Germline V gene lookup returns CDR1 LNHDA and CDR2 SQIVND (reference sequence). V lost 6 bases, J lost 4 bases, and 11 bases stayed unmatched. CDR3 residues: CASRSTGQLTYGYTF. The CDR3 bases are TGTGCCAGTAGAAGTACGGGACAGCTTACCTATGGCTACACCTTC.

This clone has only one observation. This chain links TRBV14 with TRBJ1-1; D may be TRBD1 (5 bases). Germline V gene data show CDR1 as SGHDN and CDR2 as FVKESK. With 5 bases removed from V and 1 base from J, the gap between germline ends came to 8 bases. The length of the CDR3 is 13 residues. CDR3 sequence (DNA): TGTGCCAGCAGCATAGACAGGAACACTGAAGCTTTCTTT. Its translation: CASSIDRNTEAFF.

The rearrangement uses TRBV24-1 and TRBJ1-4; tentative D call: TRBD1 (5 bases). Germline CDR1 reads KGHDR; CDR2 reads SFDVKD. This CDR3 region has 15 residues. The V and J ends lost 3 bases and 4 bases respectively, with 11 bases between them. The CDR3 DNA follows: TGTGCCACCAGTGATCCCACAGGAGTTAATGAAAAACTGTTTTTT. Translating it yields CATSDPTGVNEKLFF.